Each of the 11 T cell receptor beta chains below was sequenced from the same sample in a study of blood T cell repertoires in COVID-19 (dated by TCRdb to the early 2020s). Preparation of the library involved the immunoSEQ multiplex PCR assay. In TCRdb, the immuneACCESS table is reduced to in-frame sequences with V and J assigned. These tables do not hold every clone; where another copy was compared, an unresolved V gene accounts for under half, and the others remain unexplained. Across this sample there are 78,000 or so clones, with about 83% seen only once. The ten largest clones capture 9% of the sample. Sequences were obtained from peripheral blood. These receptors all come from a human donor in a cohort sampled during active COVID-19.

J is TRBJ2-2 and V is TRBV18, with 7 bases matching TRBD1. This CDR3 comprises 16 residues. Germline V CDR1 and CDR2: KGHSH, LQKENI. J lost 4 bases, V lost 6 bases, and 11 bases had no gene match. The CDR3 protein is CASSPLRDRVTGELFF. The CDR3 coding sequence is TGTGCCAGCTCGCCTCTCCGTGACAGGGTCACCGGGGAGCTGTTTTTT.

This clone has just a few counts. The chain employs TRBV5-8 and TRBJ1-6; weak D call: TRBD1 (6 bases). V lost 5 bases to trimming and J lost 5 bases, with 17 bases between them. The CDR3 spans 16 residues. Germline lookup yields CDR1 SGHTS and CDR2 YDEGEE. In DNA form, the CDR3 reads TGTGCCAGCAGGATCTACACAGGGAGAGATAATTCACCCCTCCACTTT. Amino acid sequence: CASRIYTGRDNSPLHF.

This clone was detected only a few times. V is TRBV6-1 and J is TRBJ1-5; 8 bases are a match to TRBD1. The germline V gene has CDR1 MNHNS and CDR2 SASEGT. The CDR3 consists of 16 residues. Trimming removed 4 bases from V and 0 bases from J; junction bases left unmatched: 5. CDR3 nucleotide sequence: TGTGCCAGCAGTGTCGGGACAGGATATAGCAATCAGCCCCAGCATTTT. This translates into CASSVGTGYSNQPQHF.

This clone was counted only a few times. The CDR3, as DNA: TGTGTCAGAATCAAAAGGAACAGGGTAGGTAATCAGCCCCAGCATTTT. Residues: CVRIKRNRVGNQPQHF. This chain connects TRBV7-5 to TRBJ1-5; the DNA was not used to check the table's D call, TRBD1. TRBV7-5 is termed a pseudogene. The CDR3 spans 16 residues.

This sequence joins TRBV28 and TRBJ1-2; D is perhaps TRBD1 (6 bases). CDR3 size: 12 residues. The V and J ends lost 6 bases and 8 bases respectively, with 13 bases between them. Germline V gene lookup returns CDR1 MDHEN and CDR2 SYDVKM. The CDR3 reads CASSSGTYGYTF. As DNA, the CDR3 is TGTGCCAGCAGCTCCGGGACATACGGCTACACCTTC.

This chain connects TRBV2 to TRBJ2-7; D is possibly TRBD2 (5 bases). Trimming shortened V by 7 bases and J by 2 bases, and 15 bases separated the two germline ends. The CDR3 has 14 amino acids. The germline gives CDR1 SNHLY, CDR2 FYNNEI. The CDR3 nucleotides are TGTGCCAGCACCCCAGCGGACCTAGCCTACGAGCAGTACTTC. This encodes CASTPADLAYEQYF.

The genes are TRBV7-9 and TRBJ2-1; 7 nucleotides align to TRBD1. V was clipped by 7 bases and J by 4 bases; unmatched bases: 7. Per the germline V gene, CDR1 is SEHNR and CDR2 is FQNEAQ (reference sequence). This CDR3 is 14 amino acids long. CDR3 bases: TGTGCCAGCACCCACAGGGGCTTGTACAATGAGCAGTTCTTC. The encoded protein is CASTHRGLYNEQFF.

The genes are TRBV11-3 and TRBJ1-3; D not resolved. V gave up 5 bases and J gave up 4 bases, with 6 bases separating them. CDR1 and CDR2 from the germline V gene are SGHNT and YENEEA. The CDR3 extends over 12 amino acids. The CDR3 coding sequence is TGTGCCAGCAGCCTCAGGGGAAACACCATATATTTT. Translation gives CASSLRGNTIYF.

V is TRBV5-6 and J is TRBJ2-1; TRBD1 agrees at 7 bases. J gave up 5 bases and V 4 bases, and 6 bases lay outside the gene matches. The CDR3 has 14 residues. Germline CDR1 and CDR2: SGHDT and YYEEEE. CDR3 loop: CASSNGQVDNEQFF. In DNA, the CDR3 is TGTGCCAGCAGCAACGGACAGGTCGACAATGAGCAGTTCTTC.

The rearrangement uses TRBV28 and TRBJ2-4; TRBD1 might be the D (6 bases). Germline CDR1 reads MDHEN; CDR2 reads SYDVKM. This CDR3 is 13 amino acids long. Trimming cost V 5 bases and J 6 bases, with 11 bases left between them. The CDR3 DNA reads TGTGCCAGCAGTGCCCTCAGGGGAAACATTCAGTACTTC. This codes for CASSALRGNIQYF.

This clone showed up just a few times. The V and J genes are TRBV18 and TRBJ2-6, with D possibly matching TRBD1 (5 bases). Trimming shortened V by 4 bases and J by 0 bases, and 7 bases separated the two germline ends. Germline assignment: CDR1 KGHSH and CDR2 LQKENI. There are 15 residues in the CDR3. CDR3 sequence (DNA): TGTGCCAGCTCACTCGGACACTCTGGGGCCAACGTCCTGACTTTC. Protein: CASSLGHSGANVLTF. The full variable domain, with the rest looked up from reference TRBV18 and TRBJ2-6, is NAGVMQNPRHLVRRRGQEARLRCSPMKGHSHVYWYRQLPEEGLKFMVYLQKENIIDESGMPKERFSAEFPKEGPSILRIQQVVRGDSAAYFCASSLGHSGANVLTFGAGSRLTVL.